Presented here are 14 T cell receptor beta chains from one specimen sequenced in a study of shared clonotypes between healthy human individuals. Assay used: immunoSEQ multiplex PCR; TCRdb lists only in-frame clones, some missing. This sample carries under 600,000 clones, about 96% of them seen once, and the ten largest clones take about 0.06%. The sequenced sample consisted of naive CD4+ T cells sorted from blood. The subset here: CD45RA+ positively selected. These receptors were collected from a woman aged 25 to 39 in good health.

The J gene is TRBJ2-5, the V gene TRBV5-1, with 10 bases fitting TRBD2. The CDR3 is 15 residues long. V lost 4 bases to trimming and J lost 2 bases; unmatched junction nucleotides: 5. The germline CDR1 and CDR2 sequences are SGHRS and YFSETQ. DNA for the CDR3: TGCGCCAGCAGCCAGATAGCGGGAGGACAAGAGACCCAGTACTTC. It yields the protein CASSQIAGGQETQYF.

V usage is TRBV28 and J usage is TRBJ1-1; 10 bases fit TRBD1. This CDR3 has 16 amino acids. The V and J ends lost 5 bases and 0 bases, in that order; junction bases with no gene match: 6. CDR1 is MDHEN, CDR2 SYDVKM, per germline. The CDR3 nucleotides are TGTGCCAGCAGTCCCCGACAGGGGGCACTGAACACTGAAGCTTTCTTT. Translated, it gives CASSPRQGALNTEAFF.

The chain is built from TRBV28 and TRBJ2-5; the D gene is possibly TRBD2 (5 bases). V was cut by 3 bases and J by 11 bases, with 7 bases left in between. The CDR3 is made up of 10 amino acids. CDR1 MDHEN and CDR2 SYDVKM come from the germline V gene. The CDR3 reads CASSLEEQYF. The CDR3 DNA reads TGTGCCAGCAGTTTGGAGGAGCAGTACTTC.

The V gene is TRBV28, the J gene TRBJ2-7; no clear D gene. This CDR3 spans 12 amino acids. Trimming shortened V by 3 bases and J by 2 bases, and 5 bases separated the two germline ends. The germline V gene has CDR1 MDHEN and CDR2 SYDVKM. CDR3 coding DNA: TGTGCCAGCAGTTTGATACCCTACGAGCAGTACTTC. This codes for CASSLIPYEQYF.

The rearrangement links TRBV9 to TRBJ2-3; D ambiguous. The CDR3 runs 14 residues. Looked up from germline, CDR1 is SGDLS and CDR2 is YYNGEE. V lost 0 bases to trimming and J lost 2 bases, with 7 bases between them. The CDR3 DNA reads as TGTGCCAGCAGCGTAGCAAGGACCACAGATACGCAGTATTTT. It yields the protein CASSVARTTDTQYF.

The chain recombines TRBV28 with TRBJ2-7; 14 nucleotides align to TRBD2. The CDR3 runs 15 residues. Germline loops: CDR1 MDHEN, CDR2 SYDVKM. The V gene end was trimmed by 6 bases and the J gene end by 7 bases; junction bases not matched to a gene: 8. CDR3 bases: TGTGCCAGCAGCAGACTAGCGGGAGGGCCGGGAGAGCAGTACTTC. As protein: CASSRLAGGPGEQYF. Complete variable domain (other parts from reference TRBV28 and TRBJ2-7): DVKVTQSSRYLVKRTGEKVFLECVQDMDHENMFWYRQDPGLGLRLIYFSYDVKMKEKGDIPEGYSVSREKKERFSLILESASTNQTSMYLCASSRLAGGPGEQYFGPGTRLTVT.

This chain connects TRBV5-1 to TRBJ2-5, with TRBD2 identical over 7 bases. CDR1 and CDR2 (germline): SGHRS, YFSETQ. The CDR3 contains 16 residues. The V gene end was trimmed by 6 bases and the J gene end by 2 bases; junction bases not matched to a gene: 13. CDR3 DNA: TGCGCCAGCAAAATGGGTCTAGCGGCGAAACAAGAGACCCAGTACTTC. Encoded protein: CASKMGLAAKQETQYF.

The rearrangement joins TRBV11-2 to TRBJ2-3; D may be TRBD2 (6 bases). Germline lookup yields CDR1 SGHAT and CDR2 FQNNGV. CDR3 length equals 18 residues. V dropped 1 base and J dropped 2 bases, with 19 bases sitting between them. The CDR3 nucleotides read TGTGCCAGCAGCTTAGTGGCTAGCGCTTTCCCTTACACAGATACGCAGTATTTT. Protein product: CASSLVASAFPYTDTQYF. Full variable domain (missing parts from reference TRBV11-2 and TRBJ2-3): EAGVAQSPRYKIIEKRQSVAFWCNPISGHATLYWYQQILGQGPKLLIQFQNNGVVDDSQLPKDRFSAERLKGVDSTLKIQPAKLEDSAVYLCASSLVASAFPYTDTQYFGPGTRLTVL.

Here the CDR3 reads CASSGGQGTSNQPQHF. The DNA for the CDR3 is TGTGCCAGCAGTGGAGGACAGGGGACTAGCAATCAGCCCCAGCATTTT. The gene calls are TRBV25-1 and TRBJ1-5, with 9 nucleotides matching TRBD1. V trimming: 4 bases; J trimming: 0 bases; junction bases outside the gene matches: 4. The CDR3 is 16 amino acids. Per germline, CDR1 MGHDK and CDR2 SYGVNS.

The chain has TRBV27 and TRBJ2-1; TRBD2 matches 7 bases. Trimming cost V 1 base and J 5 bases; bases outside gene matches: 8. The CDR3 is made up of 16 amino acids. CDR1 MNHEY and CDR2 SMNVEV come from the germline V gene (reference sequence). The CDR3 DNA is TGTGCCAGCAGTTTATTCGCTAGCGGTAATCACAATGAGCAGTTCTTC. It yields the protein CASSLFASGNHNEQFF.

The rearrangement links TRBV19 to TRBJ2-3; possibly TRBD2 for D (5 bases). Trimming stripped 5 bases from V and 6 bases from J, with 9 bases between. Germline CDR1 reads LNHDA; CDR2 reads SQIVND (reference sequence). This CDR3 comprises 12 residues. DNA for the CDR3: TGTGCCAGTAGTTGGGAGAGGGATACGCAGTATTTT. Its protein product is CASSWERDTQYF.

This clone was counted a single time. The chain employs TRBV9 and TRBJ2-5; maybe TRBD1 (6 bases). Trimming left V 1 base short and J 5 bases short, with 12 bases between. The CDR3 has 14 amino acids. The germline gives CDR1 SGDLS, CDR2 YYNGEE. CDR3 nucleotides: TGTGCCAGCAGCGTACAGGGGCGAGGCGAGACCCAGTACTTC. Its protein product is CASSVQGRGETQYF.

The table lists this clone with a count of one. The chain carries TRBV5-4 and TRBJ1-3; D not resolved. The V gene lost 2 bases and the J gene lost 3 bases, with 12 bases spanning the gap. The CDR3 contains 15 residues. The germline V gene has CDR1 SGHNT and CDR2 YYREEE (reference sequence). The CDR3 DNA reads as TGTGCCAGCAGCTTAGGACGGGGAGGTGGAAACACCATATATTTT. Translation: CASSLGRGGGNTIYF.

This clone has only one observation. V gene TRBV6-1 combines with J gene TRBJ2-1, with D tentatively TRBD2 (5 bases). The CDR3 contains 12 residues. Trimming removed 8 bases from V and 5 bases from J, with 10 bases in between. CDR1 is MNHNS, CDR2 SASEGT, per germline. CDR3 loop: CASHIGDNEQFF. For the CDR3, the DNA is TGTGCCAGCCATATCGGGGACAATGAGCAGTTCTTC.